This T cell receptor beta chain was captured by sequencing in a study of T cell responses to AZD1222 COVID-19 vaccine (dated by TCRdb to 2020 to 2023). The study in broad terms: AZD1222 recipients with second doses at about 4 weeks or about 12 weeks were pooled, because spike-specific TCR depth and breadth did not differ between schedules. TCR sequencing covered 230 or so trial participants: 200 to 220 given two doses of AZD1222 and about 26 given two doses of MenACWY control vaccine. Trial participants were enrolled into age subgroups of 18-55, 56-69 and 70-plus years, which contained about 150, 28 and 57 TCR-sequenced participants, respectively. Results the study describes overall, beyond this receptor: Vaccine-associated CD4 TCRs spanned the whole spike protein, with dominant responses in regions 160-218 and 743-854. Participants were mostly white British and included more females than males, and it was suggested by the authors that clonal diversity may have been underestimated. In the small 56-69-year group, the increase in depth fell short of significance, most likely because of low power. After two AZD1222 doses, spike-specific TCR breadth and depth were significantly higher than at day 0 and than in MenACWY recipients. Epitopes outside the regions mutated in the B.1.351 and B.1.1.7 variants were reportedly recognized by nearly half of the unique spike-specific TCRs. Conclusions about previously exposed vaccinees are limited, since just 6 or 7 AZD1222 recipients were seropositive for SARS-CoV-2 at baseline. Because no day 14 peak-response samples were available, repertoires were characterized only after the peak T cell response.

The CDR3 regions of human TCRbeta chains were subjected to immunosequencing. In the original analysis: TCRs in the repertoires were compared against a reference library of SARS-CoV-2-specific TCRs that had been generated with the MIRA antigen-specificity platform. Breadth meant the fraction of unique TCRs that were SARS-CoV-2-associated, whereas depth meant the fraction of total T cells that were SARS-CoV-2-associated. Each spike-specific TCR was assigned to its reactive spike region and to a CD4 or CD8 class using the MIRA data. Log10-transformed breadth and depth values were compared by one-way ANOVA with Sidak's multiple comparisons tests. The clones in this table, taken by TCRdb from immuneACCESS, are in-frame only. Not every clone is retained; where verified, under half of the shortfall comes from an unresolved V gene, and the cause of the rest is unknown. The D gene and trimming were derived from the DNA, and the V and J assignments and clone size from that table. In all, the sample holds about 130,000 clones, and about 91% of those were seen once. The ten largest make up approximately 2.8% of the sample.

The time point label of this sample denotes: baseline before first vaccination. Vaccinee samples came from UK trials COV001 and COV002, including a single-blind randomized controlled phase 2/3 trial of AZD1222 (ChAdOx1 nCoV-19) in healthy adults. Trial participant PBMC samples were collected at day 0 and day 28 after the second dose for TCRbeta chain sequencing. In the case of this clone: Its cognate antigen has yet to be identified. It has no much larger one-base neighbor in the sample; base qualities were not kept.

The sequencing here drew on peripheral blood, taken on day 0 of AZD1222 vaccination. The TCR sequence derives from an adult in good health.

Here the CDR3 is given as CASSFGVEAFF. The nucleotide sequence reads as follows: TGTGCCAGCAGTTTTGGGGTCGAAGCTTTCTTT. Recombination connected TRBV12-3 or TRBV12-4 to TRBJ1-1; the D gene is unclear. Reading from cysteine to phenylalanine, the CDR3 counts 11 amino acids. Left in the record is the CDR3 DNA by itself, 33 bases read in frame from the first base. V is reduced by 3 bases and J by 8 bases, leaving a spacing of 7 bases between them.